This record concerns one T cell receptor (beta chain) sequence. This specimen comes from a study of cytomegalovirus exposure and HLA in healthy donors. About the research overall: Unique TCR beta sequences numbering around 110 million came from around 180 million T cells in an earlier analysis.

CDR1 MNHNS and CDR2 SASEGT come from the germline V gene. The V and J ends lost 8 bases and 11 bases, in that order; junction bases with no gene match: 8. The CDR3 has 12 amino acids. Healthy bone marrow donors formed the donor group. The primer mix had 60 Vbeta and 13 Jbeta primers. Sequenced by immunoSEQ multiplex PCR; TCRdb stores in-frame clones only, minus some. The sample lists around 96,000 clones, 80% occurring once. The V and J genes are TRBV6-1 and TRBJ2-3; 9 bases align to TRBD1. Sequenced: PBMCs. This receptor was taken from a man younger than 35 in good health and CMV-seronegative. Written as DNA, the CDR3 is TGTGCCAGCGGGACAGGGCTCGGAGGGCAGTATTTT. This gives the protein CASGTGLGGQYF.